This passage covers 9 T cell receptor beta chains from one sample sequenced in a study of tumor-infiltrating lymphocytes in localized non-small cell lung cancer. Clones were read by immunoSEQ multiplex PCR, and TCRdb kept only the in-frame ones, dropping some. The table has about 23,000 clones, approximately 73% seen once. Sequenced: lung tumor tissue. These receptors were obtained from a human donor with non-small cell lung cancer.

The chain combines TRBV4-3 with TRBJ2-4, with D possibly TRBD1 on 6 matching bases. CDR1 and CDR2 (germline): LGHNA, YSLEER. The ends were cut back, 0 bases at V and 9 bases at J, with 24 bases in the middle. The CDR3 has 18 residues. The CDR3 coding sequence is TGCGCCAGCAGCCAAGAATACCCGGGGACAATTCCTTTGGTCATTCAGTACTTC. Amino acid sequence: CASSQEYPGTIPLVIQYF.

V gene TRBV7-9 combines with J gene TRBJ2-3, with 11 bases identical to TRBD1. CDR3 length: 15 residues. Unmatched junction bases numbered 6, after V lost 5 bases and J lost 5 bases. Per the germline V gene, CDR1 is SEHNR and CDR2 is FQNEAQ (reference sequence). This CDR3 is CASSDRDRGIDTQYF. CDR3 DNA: TGTGCCAGCAGCGACCGGGACAGGGGGATAGATACGCAGTATTTT. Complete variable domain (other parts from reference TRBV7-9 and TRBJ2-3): DTGVSQNPRHKITKRGQNVTFRCDPISEHNRLYWYRQTLGQGPEFLTYFQNEAQLEKSRLLSDRFSAERPKGSFSTLEIQRTEQGDSAMYLCASSDRDRGIDTQYFGPGTRLTVL.

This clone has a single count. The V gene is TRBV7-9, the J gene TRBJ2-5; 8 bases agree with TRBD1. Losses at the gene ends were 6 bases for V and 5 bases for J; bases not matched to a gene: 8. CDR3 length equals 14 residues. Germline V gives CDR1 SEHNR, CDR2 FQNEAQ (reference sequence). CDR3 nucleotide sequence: TGTGCCAGCAGGTCGGACAGGGCCGGGGAGACCCAGTACTTC. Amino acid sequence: CASRSDRAGETQYF.

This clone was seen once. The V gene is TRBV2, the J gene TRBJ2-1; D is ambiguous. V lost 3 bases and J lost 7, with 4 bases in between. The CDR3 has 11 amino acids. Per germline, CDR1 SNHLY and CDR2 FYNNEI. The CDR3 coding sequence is TGTGCCAGCAGTGATCTAAATGAGCAGTTCTTC. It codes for CASSDLNEQFF.

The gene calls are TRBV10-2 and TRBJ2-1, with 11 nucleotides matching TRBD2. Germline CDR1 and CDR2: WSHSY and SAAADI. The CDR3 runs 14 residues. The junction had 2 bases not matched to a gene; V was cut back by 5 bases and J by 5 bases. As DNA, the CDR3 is TGCGCCAGCAGTAGACTAGCGGGAAACAATGAGCAGTTCTTC. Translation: CASSRLAGNNEQFF.

CDR3 nucleotide sequence: TGTGCCATCAGCCAGGGACAGGGGGTGGAAGGCTACACCTTC. Translation: CAISQGQGVEGYTF. The chain employs TRBV10-3 and TRBJ1-2, with TRBD1 identical over 11 bases. The germline CDR1 and CDR2 sequences are ENHRY and SYGVKD. V shed 6 bases, J shed 8 bases, and the junction held 8 bases outside the gene matches. The length of the CDR3 is 14 residues.

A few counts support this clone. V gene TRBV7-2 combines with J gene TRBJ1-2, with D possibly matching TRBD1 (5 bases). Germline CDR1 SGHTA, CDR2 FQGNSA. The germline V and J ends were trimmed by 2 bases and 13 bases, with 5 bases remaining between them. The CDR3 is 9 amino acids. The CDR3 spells CASSLRGTF. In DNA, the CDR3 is TGTGCCAGCAGCTTAAGGGGCACCTTC.

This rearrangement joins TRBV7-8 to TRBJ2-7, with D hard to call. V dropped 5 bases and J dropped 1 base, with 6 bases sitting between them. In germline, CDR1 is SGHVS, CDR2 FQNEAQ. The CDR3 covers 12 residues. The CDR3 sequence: CASSPSSYEQYF. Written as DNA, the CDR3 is TGTGCCAGCAGCCCAAGTTCCTACGAGCAGTACTTC.

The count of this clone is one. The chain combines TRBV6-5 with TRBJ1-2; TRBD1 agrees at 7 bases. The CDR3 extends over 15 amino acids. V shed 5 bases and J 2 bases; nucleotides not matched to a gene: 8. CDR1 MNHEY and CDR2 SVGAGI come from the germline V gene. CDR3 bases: TGTGCCAGCAGTCTACAGGGGTGGGGAAACTATGGCTACACCTTC. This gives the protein CASSLQGWGNYGYTF.